A selection of T cell receptor beta chains follows, all from one sample in a study of shared clonotypes between healthy human individuals. The table came from immunoSEQ multiplex PCR; TCRdb's copy has only in-frame clones and leaves some out. The table lists a few hundred thousand clones, more than 60% of them singletons, with about 10% in the top ten. Sequenced input: memory CD4+ T cells sorted from blood. These receptors came from a man aged 25 to 40 in good health. The CDR3 runs from the conserved cysteine through the conserved F or W. Each record gives: J gene, clone size, D gene, V gene, CDR3 DNA, CDR3 protein. D genes are given only for firm matches. Size tells how often a clone was seen (once, few, many) or the class of an expanded clone, and some rows leave it out.

>TRBJ2-2|many|TRBD2|TRBV27
TGTGCCAGCAGTTTAGTTAGCGGGAGGCCCGGGGAGCTGTTTTTT
CASSLVSGRPGELFF
>TRBJ2-7|NA|TRBD2|TRBV7-2
TGTGCCAGCAGCTTTCAAGCGGGAGGTACCCACGAGCAGTACTTC
CASSFQAGGTHEQYF
>TRBJ2-3|NA|NA|TRBV5-1
TGCGCCAGCAGCTTGGATCAGAACGCAGATACGCAGTATTTT
CASSLDQNADTQYF
>TRBJ2-1|NA|TRBD2|TRBV5-1
TGCGCCAGCAGCTTGTCGGGACTAGCCCATGAGCAGTTCTTC
CASSLSGLAHEQFF
>TRBJ2-3|NA|TRBD2|TRBV7-9
TGTGCCAGCAGCTCCTTAGCGGGAGTGGGCACAGATACGCAGTATTTT
CASSSLAGVGTDTQYF
>TRBJ2-1|once|TRBD1|TRBV4-3
TGCGCCAGCAGCCAAGATATAGGACAGGGATTGTTTGGACAGTTCTTC
CASSQDIGQGLFGQFF
>TRBJ1-2|NA|NA|TRBV5-5
TGTGCCAGCAGCTTGGGACAGGCGAGAGGTATATATGGCTACACCTTC
CASSLGQARGIYGYTF
>TRBJ2-5|NA|NA|TRBV11-2
TGTGCCAGCTCACGCGGAGGGCAAGAGACCCAGTACTTC
CASSRGGQETQYF
>TRBJ1-6|NA|NA|TRBV7-2
TGTGCCAGCAGCTCCCGATATTCACCCCTCCACTTT
CASSSRYSPLHF
>TRBJ2-7|NA|TRBD1|TRBV7-7
TGTGCTAGCAGCGCCAGGGGGTTGGAGTCCTACGAGCAGTACTTC
CASSARGLESYEQYF
>TRBJ1-5|NA|NA|TRBV6-1
TGTGCCAGCTCGGGGGTATGGGATCAGCCCCAGCATTTT
CASSGVWDQPQHF
>TRBJ1-2|NA|TRBD1|TRBV28
TGTGCCAGCAGTTTCCCCTCGGGACAGAGCTATGGCTACACCTTC
CASSFPSGQSYGYTF
>TRBJ2-3|NA|NA|TRBV10-3
TGTGCCATCGCACAGGGAACAGATACGCAGTATTTT
CAIAQGTDTQYF
>TRBJ1-1|NA|NA|TRBV27
TGTGCCAGCAGTTCGACAGGTTTGATGAACACTGAAGCTTTCTTT
CASSSTGLMNTEAFF
>TRBJ2-7|NA|NA|TRBV27
TGTGCCAGCAGTTGGGCAGGGAGGAGCTCCTACGAGCAGTACTTC
CASSWAGRSSYEQYF
>TRBJ1-1|NA|NA|TRBV25-1
TGTGCCAGCAGGCCAGCACAGACCTTGAACACTGAAGCTTTCTTT
CASRPAQTLNTEAFF
>TRBJ2-7|NA|NA|TRBV7-2
TGTGCCAGCAGCTTGACCCCGGAACACGAGCAGTACTTC
CASSLTPEHEQYF
>TRBJ2-1|NA|NA|TRBV7-2
TGTGCCAGCAGCTTAATGGGACAAGGGCTCAATGAGCAGTTCTTC
CASSLMGQGLNEQFF
>TRBJ1-4|NA|TRBD1|TRBV19
TGTGCCAGTAGTAGCTCAACAGGGGGAAATAATGAAAAACTGTTTTTT
CASSSSTGGNNEKLFF
>TRBJ2-7|NA|NA|TRBV18
TGTGCCAGCTCACCGACCGGGACATCGCCCTACGAGCAGTACTTC
CASSPTGTSPYEQYF
>TRBJ1-4|NA|TRBD1|TRBV6-1
TGTGCCAGCAGTGACCCGGGACAGGGGGGTAATGAAAAACTGTTTTTT
CASSDPGQGGNEKLFF
>TRBJ2-7|NA|NA|TRBV28
TGTGCCAGCAGTTCCCCCCTGGGCAGGACTTACTCCTACGAGCAGTACTTC
CASSSPLGRTYSYEQYF
>TRBJ1-1|many|NA|TRBV2
TGTGCCAGCAGTGAGATTGGAGACGGGGGCACTGAAGCTTTCTTT
CASSEIGDGGTEAFF
>TRBJ1-3|NA|NA|TRBV7-9
TGTGCCAGCAGCCCGGGACCGAACTCTGGAAACACCATATATTTT
CASSPGPNSGNTIYF
>TRBJ2-5|NA|TRBD1|TRBV11-3
TGTGCCAGCAGCTCCGGGACAGGGGGCCTGGAGACCCAGTACTTC
CASSSGTGGLETQYF
>TRBJ1-1|once|TRBD1|TRBV29-1
TGCAGCGCCTCCATGGCCGGACAGGGGACTGAAGCTTTCTTT
CSASMAGQGTEAFF
>TRBJ1-2|NA|NA|TRBV28
TGTGCCTCCCTCAGGTCGCCCCGCCATGGCTACACCTTC
CASLRSPRHGYTF